This T cell receptor beta chain emerged from a study of T cell responses to AZD1222 COVID-19 vaccine. Findings of the study overall: Just 5 to 7 AZD1222 recipients were seropositive at baseline. Vaccine-associated CD4 TCRs ranged over spike, dominating at 160-218 and 743-854. White British ancestry dominated among donors, who included more females, and clonal diversity was possibly underestimated. None of the repertoires were sampled until the peak T cell response had passed.

The V and J ends lost 6 bases and 2 bases respectively, with 11 bases between them. The germline gives CDR1 SEHNR, CDR2 FQNEAQ (reference sequence). The CDR3 extends over 13 amino acids. Some clones are missing from TCRdb's copy, which holds only in-frame ones; the method was immunoSEQ multiplex PCR. The sample has some 150,000 clones, more than 70% seen once; the top ten hold about 5.4%. On this clone: Antigen: not known.

The J gene is TRBJ2-7, the V gene TRBV7-9; D tentatively reads TRBD1 or TRBD2 (5 bases each). The sequence derives from an adult who received the AZD1222 COVID-19 vaccine. The source was peripheral blood, collected 28 days after the second AZD1222 dose. The CDR3 region has the DNA TGTGCCAGCAGAGGGGACCTGACCTACGAGCAGTACTTC. Its protein product is CASRGDLTYEQYF.